Sequencing of this T cell receptor beta chain was carried out in a study of T-cell memory formation after mild COVID-19. MiXCR, run by TCRdb on the 5' RACE reads, gives a single entry per CDR3 protein. The repertoire consists of hundreds of thousands of distinct CDR3 sequences, with 13% to 15% occurring once and the leading ten covering approximately 20%. Study-level findings and limits: A second wave of clones peaked on day 37, and their SARS-CoV-2 specificity went unconfirmed.

This clonotype was observed at least ten times. Its antigen remains unidentified. Looked up from germline, CDR1 is SGHRS and CDR2 is YFSETQ. The CDR3 is 13 amino acids. The V and J ends lost 0 bases and 6 bases respectively, with 9 bases between them. V usage is TRBV5-1 and J usage is TRBJ1-1; D is possibly TRBD1 (5 bases). The receptor's source is a man aged 18-30 years who had mild COVID-19 (a few samples of this study predate the infection). Cell type and time point are not known. Sequenced material: PBMCs or a T cell subset sorted from them (not recorded which). The DNA of the CDR3 is TGCGCCAGCAGCTTGGATCCGACAGCTGAAGCTTTCTTT. This encodes CASSLDPTAEAFF.